Listed here are 5 T cell receptor beta chains from one sample, sequenced in a study of CD8 T cells in Susac syndrome. Random hexamers served to reverse transcribe about 0.5 to 1 ug RNA. TCRdb re-analysed the immunoSEQ multiplex PCR reads in MiXCR, keeping a single row per CDR3 protein. Among about 140,000 distinct CDR3 sequences listed, around 96% were seen once. Sequenced sample: CD4+ T cells from PBMCs. These receptors came from a human donor with multiple sclerosis.

This rearrangement joins TRBV24-1 to TRBJ2-7, with a weak D call TRBD1 (6 bases). Trimming shortened V by 8 bases and J by 4 bases, and 8 bases separated the two germline ends. Looked up from germline, CDR1 is KGHDR and CDR2 is SFDVKD. CDR3 size: 11 residues. CDR3 region: CATTRGYEQYF. The CDR3 DNA is TGTGCCACCACTAGGGGGTACGAGCAGTACTTC.

This chain links TRBV2 with TRBJ2-1; a weak D match, TRBD2 (6 bases). Germline V gene sequence: CDR1 SNHLY, CDR2 FYNNEI. This CDR3 contains 13 residues. The ends were cut back, 3 bases at V and 7 bases at J, with 10 bases in the middle. The CDR3 sequence is CASSEDGGNEQFF. CDR3 DNA: TGTGCCAGCAGTGAGGACGGGGGTAATGAGCAGTTCTTC.

The V call is TRBV20-1, the J call TRBJ2-5, with D perhaps TRBD2 (6 bases). The germline V gene encodes CDR1 DFQATT and CDR2 SNEGSKA (reference sequence). With 7 bases removed from V and 7 bases from J, the gap between germline ends came to 13 bases. The CDR3 spans 11 residues. CDR3: CSGAGSATQYF. CDR3 DNA sequence: TGCAGTGGCGCGGGGAGTGCGACCCAGTACTTC.

This chain joins TRBV6-6 and TRBJ1-2, with 7 bases fitting TRBD1. Per germline, CDR1 MNHNY and CDR2 SVGAGI (reference sequence). CDR3 size: 13 residues. Germline trimming cut 4 bases from V and 3 bases from J; bases unmatched to any gene: 2. CDR3 DNA sequence: TGTGCCAGCAGTTCCCAGGGGGACTATGGCTACACCTTC. It specifies CASSSQGDYGYTF.

The chain couples TRBV13 to TRBJ2-6; 7 nucleotides match TRBD1. The CDR3 contains 17 residues. V lost 5 bases, J lost 2 bases, and 9 bases stayed unmatched. Germline CDR1 PRHDT, CDR2 FYEKMQ (reference sequence). The CDR3 nucleotides read TGTGCCAGCAGCCCGACCACCGACAGGGCTGGGGCCAACGTCCTGACTTTC. Residues: CASSPTTDRAGANVLTF.